What follows describes a single T cell receptor beta chain. J gave up 4 bases and V 3 bases, and 10 bases lay outside the gene matches. The CDR3 length is 16 residues. CDR1 LGHDT and CDR2 YNNKEL come from the germline V gene (reference sequence). The sample originates from a study of T-cell reconstitution after alpha-beta-depleted transplantation in children. TCRbeta library preparation incorporated unique molecular identifiers. TCRdb called the PCR reads again in MiXCR, with one record for every CDR3 protein. Among about 230,000 distinct CDR3 sequences listed, approximately 9.7% were seen once. This clonotype originated in a human donor who donated a stem cell graft to a child with SCID. Here the sequenced sample was PBMCs from the stem cell graft donor, taken from the stem cell graft. The chain carries TRBV3-1 and TRBJ2-3, with 7 bases identical to TRBD1. CDR3 in amino acids: CASSHSRLQGADTQYF. CDR3 DNA: TGTGCCAGCAGCCATTCAAGACTCCAGGGGGCAGATACGCAGTATTTT.